These 23 T cell receptor beta chains came from one sample sequenced in a study of shared clonotypes between healthy human individuals. Profiled with immunoSEQ multiplex PCR; TCRdb holds only in-frame clones, not every one. Of 980,000 or so clones in the sample, less than 85% were seen once. Sequenced: memory CD4+ T cells sorted from blood. Indicated subset: CD45RA-negative fraction. All receptors derive from a man aged 18 to 30 in good health.

This clone was detected a few times. This rearrangement joins TRBV2 to TRBJ2-3, with 11 bases identical to TRBD2. Per germline, CDR1 SNHLY and CDR2 FYNNEI. The CDR3 totals 17 residues. V lost 4 bases, J lost 0 bases, and 6 bases stayed unmatched. In DNA form, the CDR3 reads TGTGCCAGCAGTGTTGGGACTAGCGGTTCTAGCACAGATACGCAGTATTTT. Protein product: CASSVGTSGSSTDTQYF.

The CDR3 sequence is CASKRSGVEAFF. The CDR3 DNA reads TGTGCCAGCAAACGGTCGGGGGTTGAAGCTTTCTTT. This chain joins TRBV6-6 and TRBJ1-1; D may be TRBD1 (5 bases). CDR3 size: 12 residues. Trimming removed 7 bases from V and 7 bases from J, with 13 bases in between. Germline V gene lookup returns CDR1 MNHNY and CDR2 SVGAGI (reference sequence).

The chain combines TRBV7-4 with TRBJ2-3, with D tentatively TRBD2 (7 bases). Looked up from germline, CDR1 is SGHVT and CDR2 is SQSDAQ. V was clipped by 2 bases and J by 0 bases, with 9 bases between them. CDR3 length: 15 amino acids. As DNA, the CDR3 is TGTGCCAGCAGCTTACGGGGGGCTAGCACAGATACGCAGTATTTT. It specifies CASSLRGASTDTQYF.

The sample holds one count of this clone. The chain's CDR3 is CASMRDLAKNIQYF. In nucleotides, the CDR3 is TGTGCCAGCATGAGAGATCTAGCCAAAAACATTCAGTACTTC. J is TRBJ2-4 and V is TRBV6-1; no clear D gene. Germline V CDR1 and CDR2: MNHNS, SASEGT. Deletions cut 7 bases from V and 0 bases from J, with 10 bases between. CDR3 size: 14 residues.

V gene TRBV30 combines with J gene TRBJ1-3; D gene unclear. Trimming stripped 7 bases from V and 2 bases from J, with 6 bases between. This CDR3 spans 11 amino acids. Germline V gives CDR1 GTSNPN, CDR2 SVGIG (reference sequence). The CDR3 DNA reads as TGTGCCTCGAACACTGGAAACACCATATATTTT. Its translation: CASNTGNTIYF.

The CDR3 DNA reads as TGTGCCAGCATCCGGCAGAAGGGTAGCTACGAGCAGTACTTC. This encodes CASIRQKGSYEQYF. The rearrangement uses TRBV2 and TRBJ2-7, with D uncertain. The CDR3 extends over 14 amino acids. CDR1 is SNHLY, CDR2 FYNNEI, per germline. V gave up 7 bases and J gave up 3 bases, with 16 bases separating them. Complete variable domain (other parts from reference TRBV2 and TRBJ2-7): EPEVTQTPSHQVTQMGQEVILRCVPISNHLYFYWYRQILGQKVEFLVSFYNNEISEKSEIFDDQFSVERPDGSNFTLKIRSTKLEDSAMYFCASIRQKGSYEQYFGPGTRLTVT.

Points on this clone: Other DNA sequences in the sample encode the same CDR3. The chain links TRBV5-1 to TRBJ2-3; TRBD2 matches 12 bases. Trimming cost V 0 bases and J 2 bases; bases outside gene matches: 7. The CDR3 has 18 amino acids. Germline V lookup: CDR1 SGHRS, CDR2 YFSETQ. CDR3 amino acids: CASSLARTSGEITDTQYF. CDR3 DNA: TGCGCCAGCAGCTTGGCCCGGACTAGCGGGGAAATCACAGATACGCAGTATTTT.

The J gene is TRBJ1-2, the V gene TRBV6-1; the D gene is possibly TRBD1 (6 bases). V dropped 8 bases and J dropped 4 bases, with 20 bases sitting between them. CDR1 and CDR2 (germline): MNHNS, SASEGT. This CDR3 is 15 amino acids long. CDR3 loop: CASAQGSQNVYGYTF. CDR3 in DNA: TGTGCCAGCGCGCAGGGGAGCCAAAACGTCTATGGCTACACCTTC.

V gene TRBV5-1 combines with J gene TRBJ2-2; TRBD1 matches at 7 bases. J gave up 6 bases and V 5 bases, and 10 bases lay outside the gene matches. This CDR3 spans 15 amino acids. Per germline, CDR1 SGHRS and CDR2 YFSETQ. The CDR3 loop reads CASRSGTVGSGELFF. The CDR3 DNA follows: TGCGCCAGCAGGTCCGGGACAGTAGGATCCGGGGAGCTGTTTTTT.

The V gene is TRBV19, the J gene TRBJ2-7; tentative D call: TRBD1 (5 bases). This CDR3 is built from 14 residues. Germline V lookup: CDR1 LNHDA, CDR2 SQIVND (reference sequence). Trimming stripped 3 bases from V and 6 bases from J, with 15 bases between. The CDR3 region is CASSIGHLLGEQYF. The DNA for the CDR3 is TGTGCCAGTAGTATCGGACATCTTCTGGGCGAGCAGTACTTC. Using reference TRBV19 and TRBJ2-7 for the parts outside the CDR3, the full variable domain is DGGITQSPKYLFRKEGQNVTLSCEQNLNHDAMYWYRQDPGQGLRLIYYSQIVNDFQKGDIAEGYSVSREKKESFPLTVTSAQKNPTAFYLCASSIGHLLGEQYFGPGTRLTVT.

Regarding this clone: Other DNA sequences of this sample code for an identical CDR3. This chain connects TRBV7-9 to TRBJ2-7; D assignment may be TRBD1 or TRBD2 (7 bases each). Germline V gives CDR1 SEHNR, CDR2 FQNEAQ (reference sequence). The CDR3 extends over 14 amino acids. V was pared by 4 bases and J by 2 bases, with 12 bases between. CDR3 region: CASSSTGTTYEQYF. Written as DNA, the CDR3 is TGTGCCAGCAGCTCGACAGGGACTACCTACGAGCAGTACTTC.

As regards this clone: Other DNA variants within this sample encode the same CDR3. The gene calls are TRBV18 and TRBJ1-5; the D is unclear. Germline CDR1 and CDR2: KGHSH and LQKENI. V was cut by 2 bases and J by 4 bases, with 6 bases left in between. The length of the CDR3 is 13 residues. The CDR3 DNA reads as TGTGCCAGCTCACCAGACCCTAATCAGCCCCAGCATTTT. Encoded protein: CASSPDPNQPQHF.

The V call is TRBV6-1, the J call TRBJ1-3, with a weak D call TRBD1 (5 bases). The V end lost 7 bases, the J end lost 3 bases, and 10 bases lay between the germline ends. The CDR3 is 13 amino acids. The germline CDR1 and CDR2 sequences are MNHNS and SASEGT. The CDR3 protein is CASIRGNGNTIYF. The DNA for the CDR3 is TGTGCCAGCATACGGGGGAATGGAAACACCATATATTTT.

The chain couples TRBV18 to TRBJ2-3; D might be TRBD2 (5 bases). The CDR3 extends over 13 amino acids. Germline loops: CDR1 KGHSH, CDR2 LQKENI. The V end was cut by 3 bases, the J end by 6 bases, with 10 bases between. The chain's CDR3 is CASSPGEGDTQYF. The CDR3 DNA sequence: TGTGCCAGCTCACCGGGAGAAGGGGATACGCAGTATTTT.

The J gene is TRBJ1-2, the V gene TRBV28; 9 nucleotides match TRBD1. The V segment lost 6 bases and the J segment 6 bases; nucleotides outside the gene matches: 11. The CDR3 has 15 residues. CDR1 and CDR2 from the germline V gene are MDHEN and SYDVKM. CDR3 DNA: TGTGCCAGCAGCCCGGCGGGGACAGGGTATAATGGCTACACCTTC. It is translated as CASSPAGTGYNGYTF.

This CDR3 reads CASYDRGSGNTIYF. CDR3 nucleotides: TGCGCCAGCTACGACAGGGGCTCTGGAAACACCATATATTTT. V is TRBV5-1 and J is TRBJ1-3; 8 nucleotides agree with TRBD1. Germline loops: CDR1 SGHRS, CDR2 YFSETQ. After removal of 7 bases from V and 0 bases from J, the junction contained 3 bases not matched to a gene. CDR3 size: 14 residues.

This clone was detected only once. In the same sample, other DNA sequences code for this CDR3. The CDR3 DNA reads TGTGCCAGCAGCTGGACTAGCGGGAGTTATAATGAGCAGTTCTTC. The encoded protein is CASSWTSGSYNEQFF. The rearrangement joins TRBV7-2 to TRBJ2-1; 13 bases align to TRBD2. The CDR3 loop spans 15 amino acids. Looked up from germline, CDR1 is SGHTA and CDR2 is FQGNSA. Trimming at V came to 4 bases and at J to 7 bases, leaving 4 bases not matched to a gene.

On this clone: The same CDR3 arises from other DNA sequences in this sample as well. The V and J genes are TRBV27 and TRBJ2-3; no clear D gene. CDR3 length: 14 residues. Trimming took off 2 bases at V and 0 bases at J, with 6 bases between the two ends. Germline CDR1 is MNHEY and CDR2 is SMNVEV (reference sequence). The chain's CDR3 is CASSLARSTDTQYF. The DNA for the CDR3 is TGTGCCAGCAGTTTAGCGCGCAGCACAGATACGCAGTATTTT.

This clone has only one observation. The chain recombines TRBV28 with TRBJ1-2; possibly TRBD1 for D (6 bases). V was clipped by 5 bases and J by 8 bases, with 21 bases between them. CDR1 and CDR2 from the germline V gene are MDHEN and SYDVKM. The CDR3 sequence is 15 residues long. This CDR3 reads CASSNDDGTRRGYTF. The DNA for the CDR3 is TGTGCCAGCAGTAACGACGACGGGACACGTCGGGGCTACACCTTC.

V and J are TRBV5-1 and TRBJ2-5, with 8 bases matching TRBD1. The CDR3 length is 16 residues. Germline CDR1 SGHRS, CDR2 YFSETQ. V shed 0 bases, J shed 4 bases, and the junction held 8 bases outside the gene matches. This chain's CDR3 is CASSLAGQGIGETQYF. CDR3 DNA sequence: TGCGCCAGCAGCTTGGCCGGACAGGGAATTGGAGAGACCCAGTACTTC.

This chain joins TRBV5-4 and TRBJ2-3, with TRBD2 identical over 8 bases. This CDR3 is built from 15 residues. Germline V lookup: CDR1 SGHNT, CDR2 YYREEE (reference sequence). V was clipped by 3 bases and J by 0 bases; unmatched bases: 3. The CDR3 bases are TGTGCCAGCAGCTCTAGCGGGTACAGCACAGATACGCAGTATTTT. Translation: CASSSSGYSTDTQYF.

The chain employs TRBV5-1 and TRBJ2-3; 7 nucleotides match TRBD1. Germline lookup yields CDR1 SGHRS and CDR2 YFSETQ. The ends lost 0 bases at V and 4 bases at J; junction bases unmatched: 11. The CDR3 has 17 residues. The CDR3 coding sequence is TGCGCCAGCAGCTTGGGGGAGACCACAGGGGCGGCAGATACGCAGTATTTT. Protein product: CASSLGETTGAADTQYF.

This rearrangement joins TRBV9 to TRBJ2-1; TRBD2 matches 10 bases. CDR1 is SGDLS, CDR2 YYNGEE, per germline. This CDR3 contains 16 residues. J gave up 5 bases and V 4 bases, and 9 bases lay outside the gene matches. The CDR3, as DNA: TGTGCCAGCAGCAATGCCGGGACTAGCGTACACAATGAGCAGTTCTTC. This translates into CASSNAGTSVHNEQFF.